This T cell receptor (beta chain) comes out of a study of blood T cell repertoires in COVID-19. Study-level information: Collection of acute and convalescent COVID-19 samples took place in the United States, Italy and Spain. Sources were T cells, B-cell-depleted T cells, or PBMCs; the material itself was cDNA or gDNA.

In the authors' workflow: Nucleated cell counts were estimated from reference gene primer amplification. Repertoires were generated with immunoSEQ multiplex PCR, while TCRdb's copy carries only in-frame clones and drops some. Clonal size and the V and J genes are those of that table, whereas D and trimming came from the DNA. The table includes about 73,000 clones, 89% detected once. Trimming took 0 bases from V and 6 from J, leaving 16 bases between them. CDR1 LGHNA and CDR2 YNFKEQ come from the germline V gene. The CDR3 contains 16 residues. The TCR originated in an older man with acute or convalescent COVID-19. The rearrangement links TRBV4-2 to TRBJ2-3; D might be TRBD1 (6 bases). Sequencing input: peripheral blood. The CDR3 nucleotides are TGTGCCAGCAGCCAAGATCGAGGTGGGGGCCGGGATACGCAGTATTTT. Its protein product is CASSQDRGGGRDTQYF.